This TCR beta chain was observed in a study of T-cell reconstitution after alpha-beta-depleted transplantation in children. CDR1 is SGHAT and CDR2 is FQNNGV in the germline V gene. CDR3 length: 14 residues. V shed 5 bases and J 4 bases; nucleotides not matched to a gene: 3. Details on this clonotype: Its antigen remains unknown.

During its preparation, the TCRbeta library received unique molecular identifiers. MiXCR was run by TCRdb on the PCR reads, yielding one entry per CDR3 protein. The sample gives about 200,000 distinct CDR3 sequences, roughly 7.1% of which show up once; approximately 6% is in the top ten. Findings and limits, study-wide: Some patients' high day-60 TCRbeta diversity was traced to surviving recipient T cells and thymic progenitors.

This TCR came from a boy under 10 years old with acute lymphoblastic leukemia, due to receive a stem cell transplant. The input for sequencing was PBMCs, taken before TCRalphabeta/CD19-depleted stem cell transplant. The chain has TRBV11-2 and TRBJ2-2, with TRBD1 matching 8 bases. CDR3 nucleotide sequence: TGTGCCAGCAGCCGGGACAGGACCACCGGGGAGCTGTTTTTT. Translation gives CASSRDRTTGELFF.